These T cell receptor beta chains were read from a single sample in a study of technical replicates of blood from a few donors. TCRdb's table, derived via immunoSEQ multiplex PCR, lists solely in-frame clones and lacks some. The repertoire holds around 80,000 clones, with 93% as singletons. Input material: T cells isolated from PBMCs. All receptors derive from a human donor in good health. Both conserved end residues are part of each CDR3. The D gene is left open where the match is weak. Size is omitted from some rows. Given values are once, few, many or a class for expanded clones.

j_call clone_size cdr3_length v_call d_call cdr3_nt cdr3_aa
TRBJ2-7 . 15 TRBV5-1 TRBD2 TGCGCCAGCAGCCCAGGAGGACTAGCGGATTACGAGCAGTACTTC CASSPGGLADYEQYF
TRBJ1-2 . 18 TRBV6-1 . TGTGCCAGCAGTGGTCGACAGCCCCGCGCAGGAGTATACGCTTTCTACACCTTC CASSGRQPRAGVYAFYTF
TRBJ1-1 . 15 TRBV4-1 TRBD1 TGCGCCAGCAGCCCCAAGGACAGGATGAACACTGAAGCTTTCTTT CASSPKDRMNTEAFF
TRBJ2-7 few 11 TRBV28 . TGTGCCAGCAGTCCTAAGTACGAGCAGTACTTC CASSPKYEQYF
TRBJ2-2 . 14 TRBV5-4 . TGTGCCAGCAGCCCTGGTGAGCAGGCCGGGGAGCTGTTTTTT CASSPGEQAGELFF
TRBJ2-1 . 15 TRBV7-8 TRBD2 TGTGCCAGCAGCCCAACTAGCGGGGGGGCCAATGAGCAGTTCTTC CASSPTSGGANEQFF
TRBJ2-1 . 17 TRBV5-1 TRBD2 TGCGCCAGCAGGATCGGCTCCGGGACTAGCGGGAGCAATGAGCAGTTCTTC CASRIGSGTSGSNEQFF
TRBJ1-4 once 13 TRBV7-8 . TGTGCCAGCAGGCTAGGGGTTTCGGAAAAACTGTTTTTT CASRLGVSEKLFF
TRBJ1-2 . 13 TRBV6-5 TRBD1 TGTGCCAGCAGTCCGGACAGGGGAGGGGGCTACACCTTC CASSPDRGGGYTF
TRBJ2-1 . 16 TRBV5-1 . TGCGCCAGCAGCTTGGGGGCAGGGGCCTCCTACAATGAGCAGTTCTTC CASSLGAGASYNEQFF
TRBJ2-1 . 18 TRBV19 TRBD2 TGTGCCAGTATTGAAGCCGCTGCGGGGGGGATCCGATACAATGAGCAGTTCTTC CASIEAAAGGIRYNEQFF
TRBJ1-5 . 16 TRBV28 TRBD1 TGTGCCAGCAGTTTCTGGACAGGGGGATCGGGTCAGCCCCAGCATTTT CASSFWTGGSGQPQHF
TRBJ2-7 . 14 TRBV10-3 . TGTGCCATCAGAGACGAAAAAAAGACATACGAGCAGTACTTC CAIRDEKKTYEQYF
TRBJ2-7 . 13 TRBV28 TRBD2 TGTGCCAGCAGTTTTTCTAGCGGCATACGGGAGTCCTTC CASSFSSGIRESF
TRBJ2-7 . 16 TRBV10-1 TRBD1 TGCGCCAGCAGTGACTCCCGGACAGGGGGCGTTTACGAGCAGTACTTC CASSDSRTGGVYEQYF
TRBJ2-5 . 16 TRBV7-2 TRBD2 TGTGCCAGCAGCTCGGTCGGCGGCGGGGGGGCCGAGACCCAGTACTTC CASSSVGGGGAETQYF
TRBJ1-6 . 14 TRBV7-3 . TGTGCCAGCAGCTTAACCCCCGACAGATCACCCCTCCACTTT CASSLTPDRSPLHF
TRBJ1-2 . 17 TRBV11-3 TRBD1 TGTGCCAGCAGCTCGTCCGGGACAGGGTTTAAGAACTATGGCTACACCTTC CASSSSGTGFKNYGYTF
TRBJ2-3 . 15 TRBV10-1 TRBD2 TGCGCCAGCAGTGCAGGACTAGCCTTCACAGATACGCAGTATTTT CASSAGLAFTDTQYF
TRBJ2-3 . 14 TRBV27 . TGTGCCAGCGGACTTCAAGCTAGCACAGATACGCAGTATTTT CASGLQASTDTQYF
TRBJ2-7 . 15 TRBV29-1 . TGCAGCGTTTCAGGGGCCCAACTCCCCTCCTACGAGCAGTACTTC CSVSGAQLPSYEQYF
TRBJ1-4 once 14 TRBV2 TRBD1 TGTGCCAGCATTTTAGGGACAGATAACGAAAAACTGTTTTTT CASILGTDNEKLFF
TRBJ1-5 . 19 TRBV4-1 TRBD1 TGCGCCAGCAGCCAAACCGCGCAATTCGGACAGGGCAGCAATCAGCCCCAGCATTTT CASSQTAQFGQGSNQPQHF
TRBJ2-1 . 14 TRBV5-4 . TGTGCCAGCAGCCGATCCGGCTCCTACAATGAGCAGTTCTTC CASSRSGSYNEQFF
TRBJ2-5 . 15 TRBV5-6 TRBD1 TGTGCCAGCAGCTTGGTTGGCCAGGGGGAGGAGACCCAGTACTTC CASSLVGQGEETQYF
TRBJ1-6 . 17 TRBV4-1 . TGCGCCAGCAGCCGAGGCTTGGTAGGTAACGATAATTCACCCCTCCACTTT CASSRGLVGNDNSPLHF
TRBJ2-7 . 14 TRBV11-2 TRBD1 TGTGCCAGCACCCAGACAGGGGACTCCTACGAGCAGTACTTC CASTQTGDSYEQYF
TRBJ2-7 . 14 TRBV5-1 . TGCGCCAGCAGAGGTTCAGGGGTCGGCCACGAGCAGTACTTC CASRGSGVGHEQYF
TRBJ1-1 . 11 TRBV20-1 . TGCAGTGCTAGAGATGGAAGGGGAGCTTTCTTT CSARDGRGAFF
TRBJ2-7 . 14 TRBV27 . TGTGCCAGCACCCGTAGCGGAAGCTCCTACGAGCAGTACTTC CASTRSGSSYEQYF
TRBJ1-6 . 15 TRBV6-5 TRBD1 TGTGCCAGCAGTATCCTACAGGGGGAAAATTCACCCCTCCACTTT CASSILQGENSPLHF
TRBJ1-2 . 12 TRBV5-4 . TGTGCCAGCAGCTCCCGACAAAGGGGCTACACCTTC CASSSRQRGYTF
TRBJ1-4 few 14 TRBV5-1 TRBD1 TGCGCCAGCAGCTCCCAGGGGGACGAAGAAAAACTGTTTTTT CASSSQGDEEKLFF
TRBJ2-7 . 13 TRBV28 . TGTGCCAGCAGTCCCGGGACATTCCACGAGCAGTACTTC CASSPGTFHEQYF
TRBJ2-3 . 15 TRBV4-1 . TGCGCCAGCAGCCAAGAGGTCCCAGGGCGCGATACGCAGTATTTT CASSQEVPGRDTQYF
TRBJ2-5 . 14 TRBV6-5 TRBD1 TGTGCCAGCAGCCGACAGGGGGCGCAAGAGACCCAGTACTTC CASSRQGAQETQYF
TRBJ1-1 . 13 TRBV9 . TGTGCCAGCAGCGTAAGTGAACGGACTGAAGCTTTCTTT CASSVSERTEAFF
TRBJ2-3 . 13 TRBV5-1 . TGCGCCAGCAGCCCCGGAGTAGAAGATACGCAGTATTTT CASSPGVEDTQYF
TRBJ1-1 . 14 TRBV5-1 . TGCGCCAGCAGCCCTAGGAGGCCGACCGCTGAAGCTTTCTTT CASSPRRPTAEAFF
TRBJ2-5 . 15 TRBV9 . TGTGCCAGCAGCGTAGTTGGGCGGGAATGGGAGACCCAGTACTTC CASSVVGREWETQYF
TRBJ1-2 . 14 TRBV7-9 TRBD1 TGTGCCAGCAGCTTTGGACAGGATTTCTATGGCTACACCTTC CASSFGQDFYGYTF
TRBJ2-1 once 14 TRBV5-4 . TGTGCCAGCAGCTTGGGCCAGAAAGGGGATGAGCAGTTCTTC CASSLGQKGDEQFF
TRBJ2-7 . 13 TRBV18 TRBD2 TGTGCCAGCTCACCGGGAGGGCCCTACGAGCAGTACTTC CASSPGGPYEQYF
TRBJ1-5 . 16 TRBV4-1 . TGCGCCAGCAGCCAAGAACGATCGGGGGTATATCAGCCCCAGCATTTT CASSQERSGVYQPQHF
TRBJ2-7 . 15 TRBV4-1 TRBD2 TGCGCCAGCAGCCATATCGGGGGGAAATCCTACGAGCAGTACTTC CASSHIGGKSYEQYF
TRBJ1-2 once 13 TRBV30 . TGTGCCTGGAGTGTTATAGGGGCTGGGGGCTACACCTTC CAWSVIGAGGYTF
TRBJ1-1 . 13 TRBV30 TRBD1 TGTGCCAGCCCCGGGACAGTGAACACTGAAGCTTTCTTT CASPGTVNTEAFF